A selection of T cell receptor beta chains follows, all from one sample in a study of T-cell reconstitution after alpha-beta-depleted transplantation in children. TCRdb fed the PCR reads into MiXCR, producing one record per CDR3 protein. The sample holds 500,000 or so distinct CDR3 sequences; 32% are singletons and the top ten take around 2.4%. Sequencing was performed on PBMCs from the stem cell graft donor, taken from the stem cell graft. The receptors shown here come from a human donor who donated a stem cell graft to a child with aplastic anemia. Each CDR3 is given with its conserved first and last residue. Each record gives: V gene, clone size, CDR3 length, D gene, J gene, CDR3 DNA, CDR3 protein. A D gene is named only where the DNA matches it firmly. Rows may omit the clone size; those that give it use once, few, many or a size class.

>TRBV6-1|few|14|TRBD2|TRBJ2-3
TGTGCCTCCAGACTAGCGGGAGAGGTAGATACGCAGTATTTT
CASRLAGEVDTQYF
>TRBV7-2|NA|13|NA|TRBJ2-1
TGTGCCAGCAGCCCCCCCCCACACAATGAGCAGTTCTTC
CASSPPPHNEQFF
>TRBV12-3/TRBV12-4|few|13|NA|TRBJ2-1
TGTGCCAGCAGTTTAGATTGGGGTAATGAGCAGTTCTTC
CASSLDWGNEQFF
>TRBV28|few|16|TRBD1|TRBJ1-4
TGTGCCAGCAGTTTATGGGGGACAGGGGGCGTTGAAAAACTGTTTTTT
CASSLWGTGGVEKLFF
>TRBV7-2|NA|15|TRBD1|TRBJ1-4
TGTGCCAGCAGCCCGAGACAGGGGGCGGTCGAAAAACTGTTTTTT
CASSPRQGAVEKLFF
>TRBV14|NA|18|TRBD1|TRBJ2-6
TGTGCCAGCAGCCTGGGGACAGGACGAGGGTCTGGGGCCAACGTCCTGACTTTC
CASSLGTGRGSGANVLTF
>TRBV5-6|few|16|TRBD1|TRBJ2-1
TGTGCCAGCAGCTTCCGCGGGACAGGGAGGAACAATGAGCAGTTCTTC
CASSFRGTGRNNEQFF
>TRBV28|NA|15|TRBD1|TRBJ1-5
TGTGCCAGCAGATTGGGACAGCTTAGCAATCAGCCCCAGCATTTT
CASRLGQLSNQPQHF
>TRBV6-2/TRBV6-3|NA|17|NA|TRBJ1-5
TGTGCCAGCAGCTATTTAGAGACAACCTATAGCAATCAGCCCCAGCATTTT
CASSYLETTYSNQPQHF
>TRBV5-5|few|17|TRBD2|TRBJ2-1
TGTGCCAGCAGTCCAGCTTTGGCGGGAGTTTCCTACAATGAGCAGTTCTTC
CASSPALAGVSYNEQFF
>TRBV2|NA|13|NA|TRBJ2-2
TGTGCCAGCAGTGTAAGACCTGCCGGGGAGCTGTTTTTT
CASSVRPAGELFF
>TRBV7-8|few|12|NA|TRBJ1-1
TGTGCCAGCAGCCATGTGGGGACTGAAGCTTTCTTT
CASSHVGTEAFF
>TRBV29-1|few|19|TRBD2|TRBJ2-1
TGCAGCGTCCGCGAACGACTAGCGGGAGTATTGGAGCGGGGCAATGAGCAGTTCTTC
CSVRERLAGVLERGNEQFF
>TRBV7-2|few|16|TRBD1|TRBJ1-2
TGTGCCAGCAGCGTTTCCCCTTGGGACAGGCGTTATGGCTACACCTTC
CASSVSPWDRRYGYTF
>TRBV6-1|NA|15|NA|TRBJ2-5
TGTGCCAGCAGCGCGGGACCTAATCGCCAAGAGACCCAGTACTTC
CASSAGPNRQETQYF
>TRBV14|NA|16|NA|TRBJ2-3
TGTGCCAGCAGCCAAGATCGGCGGTCGTATACAGATACGCAGTATTTT
CASSQDRRSYTDTQYF
>TRBV5-1|NA|16|TRBD2|TRBJ2-3
TGCGCCAGCAGCGGTATTCCGGGACTAGTAGCAGATACGCAGTATTTT
CASSGIPGLVADTQYF
>TRBV30|NA|13|NA|TRBJ1-6
TGTGCCTGGAGTGTAAAGGCGGATTCACCCCTCCACTTT
CAWSVKADSPLHF
>TRBV7-2|NA|16|TRBD1|TRBJ2-3
TGTGCCAGCAGCACCACGCAGGGGGCGGGTACAGATACGCAGTATTTT
CASSTTQGAGTDTQYF
>TRBV7-9|NA|14|NA|TRBJ1-2
TGTGCCAGCAGCCAGCAGGGTCTCGGCTATGGCTACACCTTC
CASSQQGLGYGYTF
>TRBV29-1|NA|13|NA|TRBJ1-4
TGCAGCGTTGCGGGGTCGGGGCGAGAAAAACTGTTTTTT
CSVAGSGREKLFF
>TRBV4-1|NA|16|NA|TRBJ1-5
TGCGCCAGCAGCCAAGAAGAGGACCTTGGCAATCAGCCCCAGCATTTT
CASSQEEDLGNQPQHF
>TRBV14|few|15|NA|TRBJ2-4
TGTGCCAGCAGCCAAGAAGTAGGGTTTCAAAACATTCAGTACTTC
CASSQEVGFQNIQYF
>TRBV18|NA|15|NA|TRBJ1-1
TGTGCCAGCTCACCACCCTTGGCAGGCAACACTGAAGCTTTCTTT
CASSPPLAGNTEAFF
>TRBV28|few|15|NA|TRBJ1-4
TGTGCCAGCAGTCCGAGACAGGCAACTAATGAAAAACTGTTTTTT
CASSPRQATNEKLFF
>TRBV3-1|NA|16|NA|TRBJ2-7
TGTGCCAGCAGCCAAGGCCTCGGGCTAGGAGACTACGAGCAGTACTTC
CASSQGLGLGDYEQYF
>TRBV20-1|NA|16|NA|TRBJ1-1
TGCAGTGCTAGAGGTACGGGGGGCGCCGGGGGCACTGAAGCTTTCTTT
CSARGTGGAGGTEAFF
>TRBV29-1|few|14|NA|TRBJ1-3
TGCAGCGTTGAAGGGGGGGGCTACGGAAACACCATATATTTT
CSVEGGGYGNTIYF
>TRBV12-3/TRBV12-4|few|15|NA|TRBJ2-2
TGTGCCAGCAGTCCAGGGAATTGGAACACCGGGGAGCTGTTTTTT
CASSPGNWNTGELFF
>TRBV6-2/TRBV6-3|NA|14|TRBD2|TRBJ2-1
TGTGCCAGCAGAGAGGGGCTAGCGGACAATGAGCAGTTCTTC
CASREGLADNEQFF
>TRBV5-1|NA|15|TRBD1|TRBJ1-1
TGCGCCAGCTTCGCCTCGGACAGGGGAGGCACTGAAGCTTTCTTT
CASFASDRGGTEAFF
>TRBV20-1|NA|16|TRBD2|TRBJ2-4
TGCAGTGCTAGTTTGGGCGGGAGGGCCCCCAAAAACATTCAGTACTTC
CSASLGGRAPKNIQYF
>TRBV5-1|few|14|NA|TRBJ2-2
TGCGCCAGTTGGGGGGTAACGAACACCGGGGAGCTGTTTTTT
CASWGVTNTGELFF
>TRBV7-2|NA|17|TRBD1|TRBJ2-4
TGTGCCAGCAGCCACTACGGGACAGGGGGGACCAAAAACATTCAGTACTTC
CASSHYGTGGTKNIQYF
>TRBV12-3/TRBV12-4|NA|16|NA|TRBJ1-4
TGTGCCAGCAGTCTACTCGGACGGAGAGACAATGAAAAACTGTTTTTT
CASSLLGRRDNEKLFF
>TRBV18|NA|17|NA|TRBJ2-2
TGTGCCAGCTCACCACTCGCCTGGGACCCCTACACCGGGGAGCTGTTTTTT
CASSPLAWDPYTGELFF
>TRBV25-1|NA|18|NA|TRBJ1-6
TGTGCCAGCAGTGCATCCGGGACTATCTTTCTGCTTGGTTCACCCCTCCACTTT
CASSASGTIFLLGSPLHF
>TRBV7-2|few|17|NA|TRBJ1-5
TGTGCCAGCAGCTTACAGATTGCAGGGGTTGGCAATCAGCCCCAGCATTTT
CASSLQIAGVGNQPQHF
>TRBV29-1|few|12|NA|TRBJ2-2
TGCAGCGTTCAAGGGCAGACCGGGGAGCTGTTTTTT
CSVQGQTGELFF
>TRBV29-1|NA|12|TRBD1|TRBJ1-2
TGCAGCGTTTCGGGACAGGCCTATGGCTACACCTTC
CSVSGQAYGYTF
>TRBV27|NA|16|TRBD2|TRBJ2-3
TGTGCCAGCAGTTTAGGGGCTAGCGGGTTCACAGATACGCAGTATTTT
CASSLGASGFTDTQYF